The present T cell receptor beta chain was sequenced within a study of cytomegalovirus exposure and HLA in healthy donors. Points on this clone: Antigen: not known.

Though probably carrying unrecorded immune exposures, donors were nominally healthy at sampling. This CDR3 has 13 residues. V lost 5 bases, J lost 4 bases, and 10 bases lay in between. Germline V gene data show CDR1 as KGHSH and CDR2 as LQKENI. The study, taken as a whole, reports: In a later analysis, a genetic analysis reported fewer productive-TCR N-insertions in an Asian-associated ancestry cluster than the cohort average. Prediction of most subjects' HLA-A and HLA-B alleles by TCR beta sequences was reportedly accurate. Rarity held for most TCR sequences, but there were some public TCRs that occurred in many donors.

Primers: 60 Vbeta forward and 13 Jbeta reverse. TCRdb keeps only in-frame clones here, not all; method: immunoSEQ multiplex PCR. The profile shows about 190,000 clones, over 80% of them singletons. The sequencing sample was made of PBMCs. V usage is TRBV18 and J usage is TRBJ2-3; D may be TRBD2 (5 bases). The source is a man aged 40-49 years in good health and CMV-seropositive. The CDR3 sequence is CASSTTSADTQYF. The CDR3 coding sequence is TGTGCCAGCTCAACTACTAGTGCAGATACGCAGTATTTT.